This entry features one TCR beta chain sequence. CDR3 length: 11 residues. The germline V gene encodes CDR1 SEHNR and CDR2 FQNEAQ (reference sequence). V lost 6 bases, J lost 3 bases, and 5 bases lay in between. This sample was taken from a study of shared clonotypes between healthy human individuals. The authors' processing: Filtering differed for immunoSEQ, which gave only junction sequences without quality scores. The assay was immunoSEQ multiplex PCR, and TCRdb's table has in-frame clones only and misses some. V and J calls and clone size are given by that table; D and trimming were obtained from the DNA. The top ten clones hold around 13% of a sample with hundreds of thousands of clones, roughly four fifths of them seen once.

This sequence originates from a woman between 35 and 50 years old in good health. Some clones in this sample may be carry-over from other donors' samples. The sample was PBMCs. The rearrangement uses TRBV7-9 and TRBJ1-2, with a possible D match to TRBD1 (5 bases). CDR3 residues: CASRGDYGYTF. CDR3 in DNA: TGTGCCAGCAGGGGGGACTATGGCTACACCTTC.